This passage covers 11 T cell receptor beta chains from one sample sequenced in a study of blood T cell repertoires in COVID-19. Assay: immunoSEQ multiplex PCR; the TCRdb copy retains only in-frame clones and omits some. The table lists over 150,000 clones, approximately 82% of them singletons. Specimen: peripheral blood. Receptor source: a woman in her 70s who had recovered from COVID-19.

The chain uses TRBV5-1 and TRBJ1-2, with TRBD1 as a possible D gene (5 bases). The CDR3 covers 15 residues. V gave up 4 bases and J gave up 2 bases, with 15 bases separating them. CDR1 is SGHRS and CDR2 is YFSETQ in the germline V gene. CDR3 sequence reads: CASSPPGGGNYGYTF. CDR3 bases: TGCGCCAGCAGCCCCCCGGGCGGGGGAAACTATGGCTACACCTTC.

The gene calls are TRBV9 and TRBJ1-2; tentatively, D is TRBD1 (5 bases). V lost 0 bases and J 4 bases, leaving 7 bases between the germline ends. The CDR3 covers 13 residues. Per the germline V gene, CDR1 is SGDLS and CDR2 is YYNGEE. DNA of the CDR3: TGTGCCAGCAGCGTAGTCGGGGGCTATGGCTACACCTTC. It is translated as CASSVVGGYGYTF. The complete variable domain, with remaining parts taken from reference TRBV9 and TRBJ1-2, reads DSGVTQTPKHLITATGQRVTLRCSPRSGDLSVYWYQQSLDQGLQFLIQYYNGEERAKGNILERFSAQQFPDLHSELNLSSLELGDSALYFCASSVVGGYGYTFGSGTRLTVV.

V usage is TRBV7-2 and J usage is TRBJ2-1; 9 positions match TRBD2. The CDR3 sequence is 16 residues long. The germline gives CDR1 SGHTA, CDR2 FQGNSA. Losses at the gene ends were 1 base for V and 9 bases for J; bases not matched to a gene: 10. The CDR3 DNA is TGTGCCAGCAGCTTAGGGGGGACTAGCCAGGGGAGTGAGCAGTTCTTC. This codes for CASSLGGTSQGSEQFF.

This clone was observed a handful of times. The chain links TRBV19 to TRBJ2-1, with TRBD2 matching 7 bases. CDR1 LNHDA and CDR2 SQIVND come from the germline V gene (reference sequence). V was pared by 1 base and J by 5 bases, with 5 bases of the junction left unmatched. This CDR3 region has 15 residues. CDR3 coding DNA: TGTGCCAGTAGTATAGCGGCGGGAGCGGACAATGAGCAGTTCTTC. Its protein is CASSIAAGADNEQFF.

The rearrangement uses TRBV28 and TRBJ1-2; unclear D gene. Trimming took 4 bases from V and 8 from J, leaving 11 bases between them. This CDR3 has 12 amino acids. Germline loops: CDR1 MDHEN, CDR2 SYDVKM. The CDR3 nucleotides read TGTGCCAGCAGTTCGAGGGCTGGCGGCTACACCTTC. It yields the protein CASSSRAGGYTF.

The V gene is TRBV7-3, the J gene TRBJ2-5, with 8 bases fitting TRBD2. Per the germline V gene, CDR1 is SGHTA and CDR2 is FQGTGA. V lost 4 bases to trimming and J lost 6 bases; unmatched junction nucleotides: 4. The CDR3 has 13 residues. Here the CDR3 DNA reads TGTGCCAGCAGCTCGGGACTAGGGAAGACCCAGTACTTC. This gives the protein CASSSGLGKTQYF.

This clone showed up just once. Mismatch with germline at one junction end may stem from a read error. The gene calls are TRBV27 and TRBJ2-7; tentative D call: TRBD1 (7 bases). The CDR3 covers 16 residues. Germline lookup yields CDR1 MNHEY and CDR2 SMNVEV (reference sequence). The CDR3 bases are TGTGCCAGCAGTTTAGCACCAGGGGGGCGGGTTCTACGGGTGCACTTC. This codes for CASSLAPGGRVLRVHF.

This clone was counted a few times. The chain carries TRBV5-8 and TRBJ2-2; no clear D gene. CDR3 length: 16 residues. Trimming left V 4 bases short and J 0 bases short, with 13 bases between. CDR1 is SGHTS and CDR2 is YDEGEE in the germline V gene. The CDR3 reads CASSRQPYPNTGELFF. The DNA for the CDR3 is TGTGCCAGCAGCCGACAACCCTACCCGAACACCGGGGAGCTGTTTTTT.

The chain has TRBV6-1 and TRBJ2-7; a possible D gene is TRBD1 (5 bases). Germline lookup yields CDR1 MNHNS and CDR2 SASEGT. The CDR3 has 16 residues. V lost 2 bases to trimming and J lost 2 bases, with 16 bases between them. The CDR3 region is CASSESPQGSPYEQYF. The DNA of the CDR3 is TGTGCCAGCAGTGAAAGCCCCCAGGGCAGCCCCTACGAGCAGTACTTC.

This clone was seen a single time. V is TRBV28 and J is TRBJ2-5, with 10 positions matching TRBD2. Germline V gives CDR1 MDHEN, CDR2 SYDVKM. Trimming at V came to 3 bases and at J to 11 bases, leaving 6 bases not matched to a gene. The CDR3 loop spans 13 amino acids. This CDR3 reads CASSLTSGFEQYF. In DNA, the CDR3 is TGTGCCAGCAGTTTGACTAGCGGGTTTGAACAGTACTTC. The full variable domain, with the rest looked up from reference TRBV28 and TRBJ2-5, is DVKVTQSSRYLVKRTGEKVFLECVQDMDHENMFWYRQDPGLGLRLIYFSYDVKMKEKGDIPEGYSVSREKKERFSLILESASTNQTSMYLCASSLTSGFEQYFGPGTRLLVL.

The rearrangement links TRBV5-4 to TRBJ2-3; TRBD2 is a possible D gene (5 bases). This CDR3 is 18 amino acids long. Trimming took off 0 bases at V and 3 bases at J, with 20 bases between the two ends. Per germline, CDR1 SGHNT and CDR2 YYREEE (reference sequence). The CDR3 reads CASSLGGQAGGVTDTQYF. The DNA for the CDR3 is TGTGCCAGCAGCTTGGGCGGTCAGGCGGGTGGGGTGACAGATACGCAGTATTTT.